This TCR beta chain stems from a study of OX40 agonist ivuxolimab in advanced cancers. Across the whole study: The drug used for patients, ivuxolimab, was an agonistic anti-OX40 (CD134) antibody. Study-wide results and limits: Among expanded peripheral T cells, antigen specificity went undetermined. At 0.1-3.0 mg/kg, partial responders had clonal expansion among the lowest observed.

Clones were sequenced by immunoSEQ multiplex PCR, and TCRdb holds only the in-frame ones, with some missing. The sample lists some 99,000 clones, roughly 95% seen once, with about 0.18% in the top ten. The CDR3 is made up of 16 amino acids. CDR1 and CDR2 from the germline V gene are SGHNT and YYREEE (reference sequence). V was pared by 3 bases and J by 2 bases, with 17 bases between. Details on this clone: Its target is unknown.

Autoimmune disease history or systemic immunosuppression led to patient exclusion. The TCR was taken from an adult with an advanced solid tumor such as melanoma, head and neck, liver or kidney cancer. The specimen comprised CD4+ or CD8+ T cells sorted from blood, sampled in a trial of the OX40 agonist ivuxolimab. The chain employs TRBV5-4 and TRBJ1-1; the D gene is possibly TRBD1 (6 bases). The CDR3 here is CASSSEGGPRNTEAFF. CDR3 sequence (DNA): TGTGCCAGCAGCTCGGAAGGGGGACCGCGAAACACTGAAGCTTTCTTT.